The next 5 T cell receptor beta chains were all read from a single sample in a study of shared clonotypes between healthy human individuals. Method: immunoSEQ multiplex PCR; TCRdb's copy keeps in-frame clones and lacks some. The sample contains about 1.1 million clones, 78% of which appear only once. The sequencing sample was made of memory CD4+ T cells from PBMCs. Documented subset: CD45RA-negative fraction. The receptors were sampled from a man younger than 35 in good health. Some clones in this sample may be carry-over from other donors' samples.

In this sample, this clone turned up a few times. The chain uses TRBV12-5 and TRBJ2-6; a weak D match, TRBD2 (5 bases). The CDR3 covers 16 residues. The V end was cut by 10 bases, the J end by 0 bases, with 16 bases between. From germline, CDR1 is LGHNT and CDR2 FRNRAP. The chain's CDR3 is CANSAGVPSGANVLTF. Written as DNA, the CDR3 is TGTGCTAATTCTGCCGGGGTCCCCTCTGGGGCCAACGTCCTGACTTTC.

The J gene is TRBJ2-4, the V gene TRBV29-1; 9 bases fit TRBD1. The junction had 8 bases not matched to a gene; V was cut back by 7 bases and J by 7 bases. Germline V gene lookup returns CDR1 SQVTM and CDR2 ANQGSEA. This CDR3 contains 13 residues. The CDR3: CSANRGLGNIQYF. The CDR3 region has the DNA TGCAGCGCCAACAGGGGGCTTGGGAACATTCAGTACTTC.

This chain uses TRBV5-1 with TRBJ2-3, with 7 bases fitting TRBD1. The CDR3 has 16 residues. Germline lookup yields CDR1 SGHRS and CDR2 YFSETQ. J was trimmed by 2 bases and V by 0 bases; bases with no gene match: 6. DNA for the CDR3: TGCGCCAGCAGCTTGGGGGGGACAGTTACCACAGATACGCAGTATTTT. As protein: CASSLGGTVTTDTQYF. Supplemented by reference TRBV5-1 and TRBJ2-3, the full variable domain reads KAGVTQTPRYLIKTRGQQVTLSCSPISGHRSVSWYQQTPGQGLQFLFEYFSETQRNKGNFPGRFSGRQFSNSRSEMNVSTLELGDSALYLCASSLGGTVTTDTQYFGPGTRLTVL.

Only one count was recorded for this clone. The gene calls are TRBV10-3 and TRBJ2-7; 10 bases agree with TRBD1. The CDR3 loop spans 13 amino acids. V trimming: 10 bases; J trimming: 3 bases; junction bases outside the gene matches: 6. Germline CDR1 is ENHRY and CDR2 is SYGVKD. CDR3 in amino acids: CASRDRGRYEQYF. CDR3 in DNA: TGTGCCAGCCGGGACAGGGGTCGCTACGAGCAGTACTTC.

The chain is built from TRBV4-3 and TRBJ2-7, with a weak D call TRBD2 (6 bases). Per germline, CDR1 LGHNA and CDR2 YSLEER. V dropped 1 base and J dropped 2 bases, with 15 bases sitting between them. This CDR3 region has 16 residues. CDR3 nucleotide sequence: TGCGCCAGCAGCCAAGGTTTAGCTAGCGTTCCCTACGAGCAGTACTTC. As protein: CASSQGLASVPYEQYF.